Sequencing of this T cell receptor beta chain was carried out in a study of blood T cell repertoires in COVID-19. Looking at the study overall: Researchers got acute and convalescent COVID-19 samples from the United States, Italy and Spain.

Participants' reported clinical history set cohort assignment. Two negative PCRs, clearance, or symptom resolution characterized the recovered Cohort 3 donors. Trimming cost V 1 base and J 1 base; bases outside gene matches: 7. Germline V CDR1 and CDR2: MNHEY, SMNVEV (reference sequence). This CDR3 region has 17 residues. Repertoires were generated with immunoSEQ multiplex PCR, while TCRdb's copy carries only in-frame clones and drops some. The table shows about 380,000 clones, with around 90% occurring only once. The sequence was collected from a young woman who had recovered from COVID-19. Sequencing used PBMCs or T cells enriched from blood (not recorded which). The chain recombines TRBV27 with TRBJ2-7, with 10 bases lining up with TRBD1. Here the CDR3 DNA reads TGTGCCAGCAGTTTATTGGGGACAGGGGTAAAGTCCTACGAGCAGTACTTC. The encoded protein is CASSLLGTGVKSYEQYF.